This T cell receptor beta chain is from a study of blood T cells in healthy people across ages. General study results and limits: Both naive CD4+ cell counts and diversity were greater in long-lived donors than in aged donors. Total diversity from one million sequenced T cells was likely underestimated.

It was with a sample-barcoded 5' primer and a J-beta primer mix that a second PCR of about 7 to 12 cycles was run. Sequencing yielded, for each sample, at least 3 million paired-end reads carrying CDR3. From the 5' RACE reads, TCRdb called clonotypes with MiXCR, one entry per CDR3 protein. Among about 780,000 distinct CDR3 sequences, 62% were seen once, and the ten largest hold around a quarter. This clonotype was seen only a few times. The antigen remains undetermined. The CDR3 is 13 residues long. Researchers report isolating at least 6.5 million PBMCs per sample. This clonotype originated in a man aged 30-40 years in good health. This chain joins TRBV12-3 or TRBV12-4 and TRBJ2-4, with D uncertain. The DNA end lines up better with TRBJ2-7; the J call may be wrong. Sequences were obtained from blood. The CDR3 is CASSLDIPYEQYF. The DNA for the CDR3 is TGTGCCAGCAGTTTAGACATCCCCTACGAGCAGTACTTC.